This entry lists 18 T cell receptor beta chains sequenced from one sample in a study of cytomegalovirus exposure and HLA in healthy donors. The primer mix had 60 Vbeta and 13 Jbeta primers. TCRdb keeps only in-frame clones here, not all; method: immunoSEQ multiplex PCR. Among around 100,000 clones listed, 55% to 85% were seen once. The sequenced material came from PBMCs. The source is a woman aged 18-29 years in good health and CMV-seropositive.

J is TRBJ2-1 and V is TRBV4-3; 9 bases are shared with TRBD2. Per germline, CDR1 LGHNA and CDR2 YSLEER. The CDR3 runs to 17 residues. Trimming removed 0 bases from V and 0 bases from J; junction bases left unmatched: 3. The CDR3 is CASSQDHSGSSYNEQFF. In DNA, the CDR3 is TGCGCCAGCAGCCAAGATCATAGCGGGAGCTCCTACAATGAGCAGTTCTTC.

The chain couples TRBV19 to TRBJ2-3, with 11 bases lining up with TRBD2. The germline gives CDR1 LNHDA, CDR2 SQIVND (reference sequence). The CDR3 loop spans 17 amino acids. The V and J ends lost 3 bases and 6 bases, in that order; junction bases with no gene match: 11. For the CDR3, the DNA is TGTGCCAGTAGTATTTGGATGACTAGCGGGGTCCCTGATACGCAGTATTTT. It encodes CASSIWMTSGVPDTQYF.

The chain uses TRBV27 and TRBJ2-7, with 10 bases identical to TRBD2. Germline trimming cut 5 bases from V and 4 bases from J; bases unmatched to any gene: 11. The germline gives CDR1 MNHEY, CDR2 SMNVEV (reference sequence). The CDR3 is 16 amino acids. The CDR3 DNA reads as TGTGCCAGCAGTCCCGGCCTCCTAGCGGGAGTTTACGAGCAGTACTTC. Translated: CASSPGLLAGVYEQYF.

This clone is a singleton in its sample. This chain links TRBV5-4 with TRBJ2-1, with D possibly being TRBD1 (6 bases). Trimming cost V 0 bases and J 2 bases, with 6 bases left between them. The CDR3 runs to 14 residues. Germline V CDR1 and CDR2: SGHNT, YYREEE (reference sequence). The CDR3 spells CASSLGDTYNEQFF. The CDR3 bases are TGTGCCAGCAGCTTGGGGGACACCTACAATGAGCAGTTCTTC. Using reference TRBV5-4 and TRBJ2-1 for the parts outside the CDR3, the full variable domain is ETGVTQSPTHLIKTRGQQVTLRCSSQSGHNTVSWYQQALGQGPQFIFQYYREEENGRGNFPPRFSGLQFPNYSSELNVNALELDDSALYLCASSLGDTYNEQFFGPGTRLTVL.

This chain joins TRBV6-5 and TRBJ1-3; 10 nucleotides line up with TRBD1. Germline V gene sequence: CDR1 MNHEY, CDR2 SVGAGI. V lost 9 bases to trimming and J lost 4 bases; unmatched junction nucleotides: 6. This CDR3 contains 14 residues. The CDR3 protein is CASRDRGAGNTIYF. In nucleotides, the CDR3 is TGTGCCAGTCGGGACAGGGGAGCGGGAAACACCATATATTTT.

This chain uses TRBV7-3 with TRBJ2-7; D might be TRBD2 (6 bases). This CDR3 is built from 14 residues. Germline lookup yields CDR1 SGHTA and CDR2 FQGTGA. The V gene lost 2 bases and the J gene lost 4 bases, with 12 bases spanning the gap. The CDR3 loop is CASSLAGRGYEQYF. The CDR3 DNA is TGTGCCAGCAGCTTAGCGGGACGGGGGTACGAGCAGTACTTC.

The chain's CDR3 is CASSQEAASSGSEEQFF. The CDR3 nucleotides read TGCGCCAGCAGCCAAGAAGCCGCGTCTAGCGGGAGTGAGGAGCAGTTCTTC. This chain uses TRBV4-3 with TRBJ2-1; 10 bases agree with TRBD2. This CDR3 is built from 17 residues. Germline CDR1 and CDR2: LGHNA and YSLEER. V dropped 0 bases and J dropped 10; count of bases not matched to a gene: 12.

The sample holds a few counts of this clone. The chain has TRBV10-3 and TRBJ1-6, with 7 bases fitting TRBD1. The germline V gene encodes CDR1 ENHRY and CDR2 SYGVKD. With V trimmed by 8 bases and J by 5 bases, 3 bases remained unmatched. The CDR3 consists of 13 residues. As DNA, the CDR3 is TGTGCCATCTCCGGGACAGATAATTCACCCCTCCACTTT. Its translation: CAISGTDNSPLHF.

J is TRBJ2-7 and V is TRBV4-2; 7 nucleotides agree with TRBD2. CDR1 is LGHNA, CDR2 YNFKEQ, per germline. This CDR3 comprises 16 residues. Germline trimming cut 2 bases from V and 0 bases from J; bases unmatched to any gene: 7. The CDR3 is CASSQRAGTASYEQYF. In DNA, the CDR3 is TGTGCCAGCAGCCAACGAGCGGGGACCGCCTCCTACGAGCAGTACTTC.

The rearrangement links TRBV5-5 to TRBJ2-7; TRBD1 matches 8 bases. The CDR3 consists of 14 residues. Germline trimming cut 1 base from V and 2 bases from J; bases unmatched to any gene: 2. The germline V gene has CDR1 SGHKS and CDR2 YYEKEE (reference sequence). CDR3 sequence reads: CASSLWTGTYEQYF. CDR3 sequence (DNA): TGTGCCAGCAGCTTGTGGACAGGGACCTACGAGCAGTACTTC.

The V call is TRBV7-3, the J call TRBJ2-5, with TRBD2 matching over 7 bases. Germline assignment: CDR1 SGHTA and CDR2 FQGTGA. With 5 bases clipped from V and 5 bases from J, the junction kept 14 bases outside the gene matches. CDR3 length: 16 residues. The DNA of the CDR3 is TGTGCCAGCAGCCGACACCGACTAGCCGGAGGGGAGACCCAGTACTTC. This sequence encodes CASSRHRLAGGETQYF. The full variable domain, with the rest looked up from reference TRBV7-3 and TRBJ2-5, is GAGVSQTPSNKVTEKGKYVELRCDPISGHTALYWYRQSLGQGPEFLIYFQGTGAADDSGLPNDRFFAVRPEGSVSTLKIQRTERGDSAVYLCASSRHRLAGGETQYFGPGTRLLVL.

This clone was found a few times. The chain has TRBV5-6 and TRBJ2-7, with 9 bases identical to TRBD2. The germline V gene encodes CDR1 SGHDT and CDR2 YYEEEE. This CDR3 comprises 15 residues. Germline trimming cut 0 bases from V and 3 bases from J; bases unmatched to any gene: 4. This chain's CDR3 is CASSLGSGRYYEQYF. In nucleotides, the CDR3 is TGTGCCAGCAGCTTGGGTAGCGGGAGATACTACGAGCAGTACTTC.

V is TRBV9 and J is TRBJ2-5; 7 bases are a match to TRBD2. CDR1 is SGDLS and CDR2 is YYNGEE in the germline V gene. CDR3 length equals 17 residues. Unmatched junction bases numbered 13, after V lost 0 bases and J lost 5 bases. The CDR3 DNA reads TGTGCCAGCAGCGTAGACCCCACCGGACTAGTAGAGGAGACCCAGTACTTC. It is translated as CASSVDPTGLVEETQYF.

V gene TRBV25-1 combines with J gene TRBJ1-5; 7 nucleotides line up with TRBD1. V lost 2 bases and J lost 16; bases outside the gene matches: 11. The CDR3 loop spans 13 amino acids. The germline gives CDR1 MGHDK, CDR2 SYGVNS. The CDR3: CASSEAAGTALHF. The CDR3 bases are TGTGCCAGCAGTGAAGCCGCAGGGACAGCCTTACATTTT.

CDR3: CASRAGQVRDTEAFF. CDR3 coding DNA: TGTGCCAGCAGAGCGGGACAGGTGAGGGACACTGAAGCTTTCTTT. The chain couples TRBV27 to TRBJ1-1; TRBD1 matches at 8 bases. V dropped 6 bases and J dropped 3; count of bases not matched to a gene: 9. Germline V gene data show CDR1 as MNHEY and CDR2 as SMNVEV (reference sequence). This CDR3 has 15 amino acids.

The CDR3 DNA follows: TGTGCCAGCAGCTTAGACAGGGGCTACGAGCAGTACTTC. It specifies CASSLDRGYEQYF. The V call is TRBV7-2, the J call TRBJ2-7; 7 positions match TRBD1. This CDR3 spans 13 amino acids. J gave up 3 bases and V 1 base, and 0 bases lay outside the gene matches. Germline V gene sequence: CDR1 SGHTA, CDR2 FQGNSA. Filled out from reference TRBV7-2 and TRBJ2-7, the complete variable domain reads GAGVSQSPSNKVTEKGKDVELRCDPISGHTALYWYRQSLGQGLEFLIYFQGNSAPDKSGLPSDRFSAERTGGSVSTLTIQRTQQEDSAVYLCASSLDRGYEQYFGPGTRLTVT.

This chain joins TRBV4-2 and TRBJ2-5; 9 bases line up with TRBD2. CDR1 is LGHNA and CDR2 is YNFKEQ in the germline V gene. V lost 6 bases, J lost 5 bases, and 13 bases stayed unmatched. This CDR3 spans 16 amino acids. The CDR3 here is CASSPGIAGVGETQYF. The CDR3 DNA sequence: TGTGCCAGCAGTCCAGGTATAGCGGGAGTGGGCGAGACCCAGTACTTC.

V gene TRBV30 combines with J gene TRBJ2-7; tentatively, D is TRBD2 (5 bases). The V and J ends lost 4 bases and 3 bases respectively, with 7 bases between them. Germline CDR1 reads GTSNPN; CDR2 reads SVGIG (reference sequence). The CDR3 has 11 amino acids. The CDR3 DNA sequence: TGTGCCTGGACAGGAGGCTACGAGCAGTACTTC. It is translated as CAWTGGYEQYF.